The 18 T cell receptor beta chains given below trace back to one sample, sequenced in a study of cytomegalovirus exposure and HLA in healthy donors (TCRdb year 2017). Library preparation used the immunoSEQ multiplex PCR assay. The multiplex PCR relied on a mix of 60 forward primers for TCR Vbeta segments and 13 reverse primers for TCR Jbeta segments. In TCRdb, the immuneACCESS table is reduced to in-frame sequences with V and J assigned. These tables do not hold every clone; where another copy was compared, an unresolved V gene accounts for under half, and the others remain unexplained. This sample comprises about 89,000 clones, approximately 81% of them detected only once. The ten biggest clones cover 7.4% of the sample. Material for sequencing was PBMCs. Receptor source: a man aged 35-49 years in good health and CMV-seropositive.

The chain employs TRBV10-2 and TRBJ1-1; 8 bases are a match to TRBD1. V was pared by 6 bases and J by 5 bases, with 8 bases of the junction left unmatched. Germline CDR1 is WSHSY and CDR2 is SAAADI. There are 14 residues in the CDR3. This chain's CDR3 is CASSLQGAPTEAFF. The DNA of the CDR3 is TGCGCCAGCAGCCTCCAGGGGGCCCCAACTGAAGCTTTCTTT.

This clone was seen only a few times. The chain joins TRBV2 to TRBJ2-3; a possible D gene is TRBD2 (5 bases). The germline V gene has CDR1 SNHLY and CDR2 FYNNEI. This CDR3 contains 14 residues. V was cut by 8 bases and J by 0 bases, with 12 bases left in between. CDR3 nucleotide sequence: TGTGCCAGCGAGCGGTCCCCTAGCACAGATACGCAGTATTTT. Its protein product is CASERSPSTDTQYF. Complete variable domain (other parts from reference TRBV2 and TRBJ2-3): EPEVTQTPSHQVTQMGQEVILRCVPISNHLYFYWYRQILGQKVEFLVSFYNNEISEKSEIFDDQFSVERPDGSNFTLKIRSTKLEDSAMYFCASERSPSTDTQYFGPGTRLTVL.

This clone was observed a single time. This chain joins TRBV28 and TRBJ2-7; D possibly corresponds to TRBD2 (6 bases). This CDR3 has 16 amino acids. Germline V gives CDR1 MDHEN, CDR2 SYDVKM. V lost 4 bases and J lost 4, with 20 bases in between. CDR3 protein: CASSSPRDSKTYEQYF. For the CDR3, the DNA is TGTGCCAGCAGTTCTCCCCGGGACTCTAAAACTTACGAGCAGTACTTC.

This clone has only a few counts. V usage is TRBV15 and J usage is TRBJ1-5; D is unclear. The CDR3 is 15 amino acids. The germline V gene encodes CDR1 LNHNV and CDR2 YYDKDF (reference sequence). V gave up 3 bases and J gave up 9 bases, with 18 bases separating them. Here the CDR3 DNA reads TGTGCCACCAGCAGTTCGGGGAGAGGTCAAAGGCCCCAGCATTTT. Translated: CATSSSGRGQRPQHF.

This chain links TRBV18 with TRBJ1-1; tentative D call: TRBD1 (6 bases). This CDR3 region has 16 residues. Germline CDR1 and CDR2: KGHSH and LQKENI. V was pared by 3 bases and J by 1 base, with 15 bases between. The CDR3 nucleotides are TGTGCCAGCTCACCTAGGCCGACAGGATCGAACACTGAAGCTTTCTTT. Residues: CASSPRPTGSNTEAFF.

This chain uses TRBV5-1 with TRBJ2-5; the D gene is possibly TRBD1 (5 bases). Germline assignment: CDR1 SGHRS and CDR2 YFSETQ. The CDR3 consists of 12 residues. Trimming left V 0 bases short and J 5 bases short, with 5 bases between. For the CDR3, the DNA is TGCGCCAGCAGCTTGGACAGGGAGACCCAGTACTTC. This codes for CASSLDRETQYF.

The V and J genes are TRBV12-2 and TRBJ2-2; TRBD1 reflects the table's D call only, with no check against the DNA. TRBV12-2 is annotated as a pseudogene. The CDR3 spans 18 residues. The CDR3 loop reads CASRLILWGTPNTGELFF. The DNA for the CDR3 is TGTGCAAGTCGCTTAATATTATGGGGGACACCGAACACCGGGGAGCTGTTTTTT.

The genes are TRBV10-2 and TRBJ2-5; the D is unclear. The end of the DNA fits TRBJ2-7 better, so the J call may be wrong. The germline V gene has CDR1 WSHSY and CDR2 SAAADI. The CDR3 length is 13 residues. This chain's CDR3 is CASSERATYEQYF. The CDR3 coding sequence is TGCGCCAGCAGTGAAAGAGCTACCTACGAGCAGTACTTC.

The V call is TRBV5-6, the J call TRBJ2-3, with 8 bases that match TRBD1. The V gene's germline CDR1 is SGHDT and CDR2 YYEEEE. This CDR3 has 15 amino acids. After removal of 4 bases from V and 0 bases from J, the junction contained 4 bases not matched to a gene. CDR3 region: CASSNGQGSTDTQYF. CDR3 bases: TGTGCCAGCAGCAACGGACAGGGCAGCACAGATACGCAGTATTTT.

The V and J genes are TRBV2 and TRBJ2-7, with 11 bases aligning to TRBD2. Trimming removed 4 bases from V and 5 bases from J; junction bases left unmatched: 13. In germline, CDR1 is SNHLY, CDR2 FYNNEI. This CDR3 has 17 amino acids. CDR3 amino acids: CASSVTIAGGKKDEQYF. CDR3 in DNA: TGTGCCAGCAGTGTGACGATAGCGGGGGGGAAGAAGGACGAGCAGTACTTC.

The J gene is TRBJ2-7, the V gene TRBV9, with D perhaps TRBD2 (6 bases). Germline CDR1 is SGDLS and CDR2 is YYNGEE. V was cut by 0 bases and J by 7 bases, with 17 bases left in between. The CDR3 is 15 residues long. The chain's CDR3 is CASSVGGDPSGEQYF. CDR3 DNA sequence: TGTGCCAGCAGCGTAGGCGGGGACCCCTCCGGGGAGCAGTACTTC.

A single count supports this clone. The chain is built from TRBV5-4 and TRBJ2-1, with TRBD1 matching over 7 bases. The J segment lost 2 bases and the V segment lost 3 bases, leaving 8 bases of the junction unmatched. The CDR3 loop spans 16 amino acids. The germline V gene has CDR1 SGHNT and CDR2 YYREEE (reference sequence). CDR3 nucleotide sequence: TGTGCCAGCAGCTCGGGGAGAGGGGGCCCCTACAATGAGCAGTTCTTC. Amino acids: CASSSGRGGPYNEQFF.

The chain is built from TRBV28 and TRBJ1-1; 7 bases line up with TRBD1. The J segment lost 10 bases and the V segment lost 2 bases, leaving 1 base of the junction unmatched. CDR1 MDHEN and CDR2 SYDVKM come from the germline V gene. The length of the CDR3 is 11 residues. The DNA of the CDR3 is TGTGCCAGCAGTTTAAGGGGGCTAGCTTTCTTT. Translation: CASSLRGLAFF.

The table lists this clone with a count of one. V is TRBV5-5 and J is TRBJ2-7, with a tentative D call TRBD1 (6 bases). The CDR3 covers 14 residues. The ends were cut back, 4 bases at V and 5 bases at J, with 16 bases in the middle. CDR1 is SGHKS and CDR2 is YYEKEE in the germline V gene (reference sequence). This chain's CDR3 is CASSQLTGSHEQYF. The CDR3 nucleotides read TGTGCCAGCAGCCAACTTACAGGGTCCCACGAGCAGTACTTC.

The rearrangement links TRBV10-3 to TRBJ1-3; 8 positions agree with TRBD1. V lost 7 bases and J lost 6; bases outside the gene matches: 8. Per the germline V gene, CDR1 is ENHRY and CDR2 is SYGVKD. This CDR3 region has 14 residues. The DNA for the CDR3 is TGTGCCATCAAAGGACAGGGAGACGCAAACACCATATATTTT. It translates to CAIKGQGDANTIYF.

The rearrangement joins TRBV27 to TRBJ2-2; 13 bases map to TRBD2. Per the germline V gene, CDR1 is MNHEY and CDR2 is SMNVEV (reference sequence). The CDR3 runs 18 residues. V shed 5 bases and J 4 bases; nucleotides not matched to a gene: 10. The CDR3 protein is CASSPGLAGAPITGELFF. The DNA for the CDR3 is TGTGCCAGCAGTCCTGGACTAGCGGGGGCTCCGATCACCGGGGAGCTGTTTTTT.

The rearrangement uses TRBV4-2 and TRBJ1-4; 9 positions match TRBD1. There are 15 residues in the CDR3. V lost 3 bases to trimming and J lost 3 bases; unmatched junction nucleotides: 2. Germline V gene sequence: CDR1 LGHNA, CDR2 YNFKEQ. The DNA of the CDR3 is TGTGCCAGCAGCCAGGACAGGGGAGCTAATGAAAAACTGTTTTTT. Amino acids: CASSQDRGANEKLFF.

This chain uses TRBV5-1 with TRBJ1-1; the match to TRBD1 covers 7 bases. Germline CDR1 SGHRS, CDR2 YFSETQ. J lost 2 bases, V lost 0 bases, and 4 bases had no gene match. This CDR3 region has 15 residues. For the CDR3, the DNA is TGCGCCAGCAGCTTGGAGAGACAGGGTAACACTGAAGCTTTCTTT. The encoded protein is CASSLERQGNTEAFF.